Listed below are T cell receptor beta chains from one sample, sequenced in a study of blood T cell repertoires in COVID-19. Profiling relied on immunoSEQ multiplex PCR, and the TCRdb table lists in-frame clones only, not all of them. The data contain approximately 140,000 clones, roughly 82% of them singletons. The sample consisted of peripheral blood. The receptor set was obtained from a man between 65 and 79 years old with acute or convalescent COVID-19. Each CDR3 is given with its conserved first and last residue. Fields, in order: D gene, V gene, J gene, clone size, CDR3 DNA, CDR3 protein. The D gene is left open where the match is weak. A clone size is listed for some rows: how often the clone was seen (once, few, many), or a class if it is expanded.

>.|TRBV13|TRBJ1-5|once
TGTGCCAGCAGCTTAGGGGGCGGGAATCAGCCCCAGCATTTT
CASSLGGGNQPQHF
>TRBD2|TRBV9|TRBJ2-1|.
TGTGCCAGCAGCGTAGACCGACTAGCGGGGGAGCAGTTCTTC
CASSVDRLAGEQFF
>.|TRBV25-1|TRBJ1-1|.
TGTGCCAGCAGTGACTCCCAACAGGGTTGGGCTTTCTTT
CASSDSQQGWAFF
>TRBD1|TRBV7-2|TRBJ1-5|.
TGTGCCAGCAGCTTAGGGGGACAGAATCAGCCCCAGCATTTT
CASSLGGQNQPQHF
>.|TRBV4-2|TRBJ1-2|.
TGTGCCAGCAGCTCAGGGGATGGGTATAACTATGGCTACACCTTC
CASSSGDGYNYGYTF
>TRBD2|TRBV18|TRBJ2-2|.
TGTGCCAGCTCACCGACTAGCGGGGTAAACACCGGGGAGCTGTTTTTT
CASSPTSGVNTGELFF
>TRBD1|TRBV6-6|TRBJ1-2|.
TGTGCCAGCAGTCTCGACAGGGGAAGAGTTGGCTACACCTTC
CASSLDRGRVGYTF
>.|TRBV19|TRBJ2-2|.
TGTGCCAGTAGTATAGACGACACCGGGGAGCTGTTTTTT
CASSIDDTGELFF
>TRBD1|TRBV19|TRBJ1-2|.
TGTGCCAGTAGTCCGACAGGGAAAGGAGGCTATGGCTACACCTTC
CASSPTGKGGYGYTF
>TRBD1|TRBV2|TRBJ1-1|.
TGTGCCAGCAGCTGGACAGGGACTGAAGCTTTCTTT
CASSWTGTEAFF
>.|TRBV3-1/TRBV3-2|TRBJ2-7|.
TGTGCCAGCAGCCAAGTACTAGGGGGAACTTACGAGCAGTACTTC
CASSQVLGGTYEQYF
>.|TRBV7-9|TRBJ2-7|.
TGTGCCAGCAGCTTAGCAGACGGGAACTACGAGCAGTACTTC
CASSLADGNYEQYF
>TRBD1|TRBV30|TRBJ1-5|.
TGTGCCTGGAGCGGACAGGGCGGGCAGCCCCAGCATTTT
CAWSGQGGQPQHF
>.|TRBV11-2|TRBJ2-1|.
TGTGCCAGCAGCTTATCAGGTTACAATGAGCAGTTCTTC
CASSLSGYNEQFF
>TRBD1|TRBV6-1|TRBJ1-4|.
TGTGCCAGCAGTGACCGGGACAGAGGCGAAAAACTGTTTTTT
CASSDRDRGEKLFF
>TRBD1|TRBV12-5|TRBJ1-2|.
TGTGCTAGTGGTAGGACAGGGTACGATGGCTACACCTTC
CASGRTGYDGYTF
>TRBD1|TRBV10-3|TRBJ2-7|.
TGTGCCATCGGGAGATTGGGACAGGGATCCTACGAGCAGTACTTC
CAIGRLGQGSYEQYF
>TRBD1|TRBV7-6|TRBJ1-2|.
TGTGCCAGCAGCCCCACCACCGGGACAGGGTCCCATGGCTACACCTTC
CASSPTTGTGSHGYTF
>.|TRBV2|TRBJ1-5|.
TGTGCCAGCAGTGAAGTAAGTGGGGGCTATCAGCCCCAGCATTTT
CASSEVSGGYQPQHF
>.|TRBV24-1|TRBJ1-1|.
TGTGCCACCCGGGGAACGACGGGGGGGGTGAACACTGAAGCTTTCTTT
CATRGTTGGVNTEAFF
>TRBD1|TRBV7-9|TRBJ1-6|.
TGTGCCAGCAGGAAAGGGTCCCAGGGGGCCTGGAATTCACCCCTCCACTTT
CASRKGSQGAWNSPLHF
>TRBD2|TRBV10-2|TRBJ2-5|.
TGCGCCAGCAGAGGCCTAGCGGGAGTGGAGGCAGAGACCCAGTACTTC
CASRGLAGVEAETQYF
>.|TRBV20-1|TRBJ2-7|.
TGCAGTGTACGCCCCGGGGAGCAGTACTTC
CSVRPGEQYF
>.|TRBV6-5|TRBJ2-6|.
TGTGCCAGCAGTTACTCTCCAATTCCTGGGGCCAACGTCCTGACTTTC
CASSYSPIPGANVLTF
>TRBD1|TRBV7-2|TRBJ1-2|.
TGTGCCAGCAGCCCCGGGACAGGGGTCGGTGGCTACACCTTC
CASSPGTGVGGYTF
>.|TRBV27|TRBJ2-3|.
TGTGCCAGCAGTCTCCCCGGGGTGAGAACAGATACGCAGTATTTT
CASSLPGVRTDTQYF
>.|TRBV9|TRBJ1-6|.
TGTGCCAGCAGCGTAGAAGGAGACGTAGCCAATTCACCCCTCCACTTT
CASSVEGDVANSPLHF
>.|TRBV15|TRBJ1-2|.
TGTGCCACCAGCAGAGTGGACACCATGTATGGCTACACCTTC
CATSRVDTMYGYTF
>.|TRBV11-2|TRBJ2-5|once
TGTGCCAGCAGCCCCCGAAGGGGTAGCCTTCTGGGCCAAGAGACCCAGTACTTC
CASSPRRGSLLGQETQYF
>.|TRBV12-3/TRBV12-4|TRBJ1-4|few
TGTGCCAGCACCCACGGGTTGGAAAAACTGTTTTTT
CASTHGLEKLFF
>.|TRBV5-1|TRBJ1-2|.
TGCGCCAGCAGCCCAGTTCAGGGCCCGGACTATGGCTACACCTTC
CASSPVQGPDYGYTF
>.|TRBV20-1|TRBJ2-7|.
TGCAGTGCTAGTGGTTGGCTTAACCCCTACGAGCAGTACTTC
CSASGWLNPYEQYF
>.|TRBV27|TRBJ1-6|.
TGTGCCAGCAGGAGGGTTAGCTCCTATAATTCACCCCTCCACTTT
CASRRVSSYNSPLHF
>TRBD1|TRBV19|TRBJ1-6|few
TGTGCCAGTAGTTCATCAGGGGGATACTCCTATAATTCACCCCTCCACTTT
CASSSSGGYSYNSPLHF
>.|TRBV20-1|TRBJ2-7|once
TGCAGTGCTAGTGTGGTGCGAATGCTGCACTTC
CSASVVRMLHF
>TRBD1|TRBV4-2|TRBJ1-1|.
TGTGCCAGCAGGCAAAGGGGGACAGGGGGCGCGAACACTGAAGCTTTCTTT
CASRQRGTGGANTEAFF
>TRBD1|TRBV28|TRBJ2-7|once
TGTGCCAGCAGTTTATACAGGAGCGACAGGGCTGCCTACGAGCAGTACTTC
CASSLYRSDRAAYEQYF
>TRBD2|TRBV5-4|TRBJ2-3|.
TGTGCCAGCAGCTTTGGACCGGGACTAGCGGGGGGATTTGTAGATACGCAGTATTTT
CASSFGPGLAGGFVDTQYF
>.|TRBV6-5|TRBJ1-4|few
TGTGCCAGCAGCTCGGGACTTTGGAATGAAAAACTGTTTTTT
CASSSGLWNEKLFF
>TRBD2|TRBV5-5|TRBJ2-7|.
TGTGCCAGCAGCTTGGAGGTAGCGGGACTCTACGAGCAGTACTTC
CASSLEVAGLYEQYF
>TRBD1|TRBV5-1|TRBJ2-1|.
TGCGCCAGCAGCTTTTATTCAACAGGGGGCGATTCCCGTGATGAGCAGTTCTTC
CASSFYSTGGDSRDEQFF
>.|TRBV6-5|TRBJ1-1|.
TGTGCCAGCAACAGGAAGGGGAACACTGAAGCTTTCTTT
CASNRKGNTEAFF
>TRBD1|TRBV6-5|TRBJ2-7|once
TGTGCCAGCAAGGGGACAGGAGTCCGGCAGTACTTC
CASKGTGVRQYF
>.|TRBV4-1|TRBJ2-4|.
TGCGCCAGCAGCCAAGAGTTCGGAAACATTCAGTACTTC
CASSQEFGNIQYF
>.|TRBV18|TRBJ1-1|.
TGTGCCAGCTCACAGGGGTTTGGGAACACTGAAGCTTTCTTT
CASSQGFGNTEAFF
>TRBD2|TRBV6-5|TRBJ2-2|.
TGTGCCAGCAGTCGCGGGGGGGCGAACACCGGGGAGCTGTTTTTT
CASSRGGANTGELFF
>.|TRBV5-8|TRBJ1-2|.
TGTGCCAGCAGCCGTAGGGGAATAGATTATGGCTACACCTTC
CASSRRGIDYGYTF
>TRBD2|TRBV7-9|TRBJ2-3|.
TGTGCCAGCAGCTTAGATATGGCTAGCGGGGGATTGGGGGCGCAGTATTTT
CASSLDMASGGLGAQYF
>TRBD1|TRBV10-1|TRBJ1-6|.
TGCGCCAGCAGTGTGGGACAGGGTGTTCGGAATTCACCCCTCCACTTT
CASSVGQGVRNSPLHF
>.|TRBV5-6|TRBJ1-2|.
TGTGCCAGCAGGAATGCTGTAGGGGCCTATGGCTACACCTTC
CASRNAVGAYGYTF